These T cell receptor beta chains were read from a single sample in a study of regulatory T cells in long-lasting Graves disease. Using its own MiXCR run on the multiplex PCR reads, TCRdb lists one record per CDR3 protein. The table has roughly 430,000 distinct CDR3 sequences, roughly 17% seen once. The data were also submitted as part of a second study, on T cells in Graves' hyperthyroidism and ophthalmopathy.

The specimen was peripheral blood mononuclear cells (PBMCs), collected at new diagnosis, from a patient treated with antithyroid drugs. The source is a woman in her thirties with Graves disease. Each CDR3 is given with its conserved first and last residue. A D gene is named only where the DNA matches it firmly. The size of a clone is reported for some rows only, either as once, few or many, or as a class for expanded clones.

17	TRBV5-1	TRBJ2-3	many	.	CASSLGSWQNSTDTQYF	TGCGCCAGCAGCTTGGGGTCCTGGCAGAACTCCACAGATACGCAGTATTTT
14	TRBV7-9	TRBJ2-7	many	TRBD2	CASSPPGGQYEQYF	TGTGCCAGCAGCCCCCCGGGGGGGCAATACGAGCAGTACTTC
15	TRBV5-1	TRBJ1-2	many	TRBD1	CASSSRTGGREGYTF	TGCGCCAGCAGCTCTCGGACAGGGGGAAGAGAAGGCTACACCTTC
17	TRBV19	TRBJ2-1	few	TRBD2	CASSIGASGRAPDEQFF	TGTGCCAGTAGTATAGGGGCTAGCGGGAGGGCACCGGATGAGCAGTTCTTC
11	TRBV2	TRBJ1-2	.	.	CASRADYGYTF	TGTGCCAGCAGGGCAGATTATGGCTACACCTTC
14	TRBV27	TRBJ1-1	many	.	CASSLSPRTGTAFF	TGTGCCAGCAGTTTATCACCCCGTACGGGCACGGCTTTCTTT
14	TRBV28	TRBJ2-7	many	TRBD2	CASSLYQLAAQPHF	TGTGCCAGCAGTTTATACCAGCTAGCGGCTCAGCCCCACTTC
13	TRBV6-1	TRBJ2-3	many	.	CASRGGHTDTQYF	TGTGCCAGCAGAGGAGGCCACACAGATACGCAGTATTTT
13	TRBV7-9	TRBJ1-5	many	.	CASSLMPGQPQHF	TGTGCCAGCAGCTTAATGCCGGGTCAGCCCCAGCATTTT
14	TRBV5-1	TRBJ2-5	many	TRBD2	CASSSGTIKETQYF	TGCGCCAGCAGCTCCGGGACTATTAAAGAGACCCAGTACTTC
13	TRBV20-1	TRBJ1-1	.	.	CSASGLENTEAFF	TGCAGTGCTAGCGGTTTAGAGAACACTGAAGCTTTCTTT
13	TRBV5-1	TRBJ2-7	many	.	CASSSAAGAEQYF	TGCGCCAGCAGCTCCGCCGCAGGGGCCGAGCAGTACTTC
14	TRBV29-1	TRBJ1-3	few	.	CSVASPTNGNTIYF	TGCAGCGTTGCTTCACCTACGAATGGAAACACCATATATTTT
11	TRBV7-8	TRBJ2-3	many	.	CASSLDHTQYF	TGTGCCAGCAGCTTAGACCATACGCAGTATTTT
14	TRBV12-3/TRBV12-4	TRBJ1-4	.	.	CASSRVGRAEKLFF	TGTGCCAGCAGCCGCGTGGGGCGCGCCGAAAAACTGTTTTTT
15	TRBV6-1	TRBJ1-4	.	TRBD1	CASTPGTGGVEKLFF	TGTGCCAGCACTCCCGGGACAGGGGGCGTTGAAAAACTGTTTTTT
15	TRBV2	TRBJ2-1	many	TRBD2	CAKSPGTSGSDEQFF	TGTGCCAAATCTCCAGGGACTAGCGGGAGTGATGAGCAGTTCTTC
15	TRBV6-2/TRBV6-3	TRBJ2-2	.	.	CASSYSRFPAGELFF	TGTGCCAGCAGTTACTCAAGGTTTCCGGCCGGGGAGCTGTTTTTT
13	TRBV19	TRBJ1-4	few	.	CATQAVDREKLFF	TGTGCCACCCAGGCCGTGGACCGCGAAAAACTGTTTTTT
15	TRBV7-2	TRBJ2-3	few	.	CASSFGSGGSDTQYF	TGTGCCAGCAGCTTTGGAAGTGGCGGCTCAGATACGCAGTATTTT
14	TRBV18	TRBJ2-1	many	.	CASSPQEGLNEQFF	TGTGCCAGCTCACCACAGGAGGGCCTCAATGAGCAGTTCTTC
16	TRBV4-1	TRBJ2-1	once	.	CASSQDTDSSYNEQFF	TGCGCCAGCAGCCAAGATACAGATAGCTCCTACAATGAGCAGTTCTTC
16	TRBV6-6	TRBJ2-5	many	.	CASSYSIGSRKETQYF	TGTGCCAGCAGTTACTCGATTGGCAGCCGCAAAGAGACCCAGTACTTC
14	TRBV5-1	TRBJ2-7	few	TRBD1	CASSLPGQLDEQYF	TGCGCCAGCAGCTTGCCGGGACAGTTGGACGAGCAGTACTTC
13	TRBV28	TRBJ2-7	many	.	CASSLSLDREQYF	TGTGCCAGCAGTTTATCCCTTGACAGGGAGCAGTACTTC
17	TRBV20-1	TRBJ2-3	.	TRBD2	CSATPGLAGGITDTQYF	TGCAGTGCAACTCCGGGACTAGCGGGGGGGATCACAGATACGCAGTATTTT
17	TRBV4-3	TRBJ2-3	many	TRBD2	CASSQSFAGVARDTQYF	TGCGCCAGCAGCCAATCGTTTGCGGGAGTCGCGCGCGATACGCAGTATTTT
15	TRBV4-1	TRBJ2-7	many	TRBD2	CASSQERLAGYEQYF	TGCGCCAGCAGCCAAGAACGACTAGCGGGGTACGAGCAGTACTTC
13	TRBV19	TRBJ2-5	once	.	CASSMATAQTQYF	TGTGCCAGTAGTATGGCGACCGCCCAGACCCAGTACTTC
14	TRBV10-1	TRBJ2-2	few	TRBD2	CASRRTRWAGELFF	TGCGCCAGCAGGAGGACTAGATGGGCCGGGGAGCTGTTTTTT
15	TRBV10-3	TRBJ2-2	many	TRBD2	CATSQKREGTGELFF	TGTGCCACCTCCCAGAAGCGGGAGGGCACCGGGGAGCTGTTTTTT
19	TRBV27	TRBJ2-7	many	.	CATTTVGGAGRGRTYEQYF	TGTGCCACCACCACCGTAGGGGGAGCGGGACGGGGTAGAACCTACGAGCAGTACTTC
16	TRBV7-8	TRBJ2-7	many	.	CASSYPLSPSSYEQYF	TGTGCCAGCAGCTATCCCTTGTCCCCGAGCTCCTACGAGCAGTACTTC
15	TRBV6-2/TRBV6-3	TRBJ1-4	many	TRBD1	CASASPGQGYEKLFF	TGTGCCAGCGCATCCCCCGGACAGGGGTATGAAAAACTGTTTTTT
17	TRBV5-1	TRBJ2-2	few	TRBD1	CASSFTPGQGVYGELFF	TGCGCCAGCAGCTTCACGCCGGGACAGGGAGTTTACGGGGAGCTGTTTTTT
16	TRBV20-1	TRBJ2-2	many	TRBD1	CSARGDRGHEAGELFF	TGCAGTGCTAGAGGAGACAGGGGGCATGAGGCCGGGGAGCTGTTTTTT
14	TRBV7-9	TRBJ2-1	.	TRBD2	CASSSSGNYNEQFF	TGTGCCAGCAGCTCTAGCGGAAACTACAATGAGCAGTTCTTC
16	TRBV7-2	TRBJ1-1	many	TRBD1	CASSLSRTGLASEAFF	TGTGCCAGCAGCCTCTCCCGGACAGGGTTGGCTTCTGAAGCTTTCTTT
16	TRBV5-1	TRBJ2-5	few	.	CASSGPSDRPGETQYF	TGCGCCAGCAGCGGACCCTCTGACAGGCCGGGGGAGACCCAGTACTTC
16	TRBV20-1	TRBJ2-1	.	.	CSARDLSGLVSDEQFF	TGCAGTGCTAGAGACCTCTCAGGACTGGTGTCGGATGAGCAGTTCTTC
14	TRBV20-1	TRBJ2-2	many	.	CSASLGLGTGELFF	TGCAGTGCTAGTCTGGGCTTGGGGACCGGGGAGCTGTTTTTT
8	TRBV29-1	TRBJ2-1	.	.	CSVNEQFF	TGCAGCGTTAATGAGCAGTTCTTC
15	TRBV9	TRBJ1-4	.	.	CASSESGTSNEKLFF	TGTGCCAGCAGCGAATCCGGGACATCTAATGAAAAACTGTTTTTT
14	TRBV6-1	TRBJ1-2	.	.	CASRMRFLDYGYTF	TGTGCCAGCAGAATGCGTTTTCTTGACTATGGCTACACCTTC
14	TRBV6-5	TRBJ1-1	many	.	CASSYDRPHTEAFF	TGTGCCAGCAGTTATGACCGACCCCACACTGAAGCTTTCTTT
15	TRBV18	TRBJ1-1	many	TRBD1	CASSPRQGMDTEAFF	TGTGCCAGCTCACCAAGACAGGGAATGGACACTGAAGCTTTCTTT
16	TRBV6-1	TRBJ2-3	many	.	CASSADEGSGTDTQYF	TGTGCCAGCAGCGCCGACGAGGGGTCGGGCACAGATACGCAGTATTTT
13	TRBV5-5	TRBJ1-1	many	.	CASSFYSGEEAFF	TGTGCCAGCAGCTTTTATTCAGGGGAAGAAGCTTTCTTT
15	TRBV18	TRBJ2-1	many	.	CASSPTHLSYNEQFF	TGTGCCAGCTCACCAACCCATCTTTCCTACAATGAGCAGTTCTTC
17	TRBV7-2	TRBJ2-3	many	TRBD2	CASSSGTSGRVTDTQYF	TGTGCCAGCAGCTCTGGGACTAGCGGGAGGGTCACAGATACGCAGTATTTT
15	TRBV10-1	TRBJ2-3	many	.	CASSGDRGMPDTQYF	TGCGCCAGCAGTGGGGATCGCGGGATGCCAGATACGCAGTATTTT
13	TRBV15	TRBJ2-1	few	.	CATRQSSYNEQFF	TGTGCCACCCGGCAGAGCTCCTACAATGAGCAGTTCTTC
16	TRBV28	TRBJ2-3	.	TRBD2	CASSSLRREWEDTQYF	TGTGCCAGCAGCTCCCTGAGGCGGGAGTGGGAAGATACGCAGTATTTT
15	TRBV27	TRBJ2-5	few	.	CASSPPDRNSETQYF	TGTGCCAGCAGTCCACCCGACAGAAATTCAGAGACCCAGTACTTC
15	TRBV14	TRBJ2-1	many	TRBD1	CASSPWTGSYNEQFF	TGTGCCAGCAGCCCGTGGACAGGGTCCTACAATGAGCAGTTCTTC
11	TRBV20-1	TRBJ1-1	many	.	CVLWRNTEAFF	TGCGTGCTGTGGAGGAACACTGAAGCTTTCTTT
14	TRBV20-1	TRBJ2-7	many	TRBD2	CSAGGAGGHYEQYF	TGCAGTGCTGGCGGGGCGGGAGGGCACTACGAGCAGTACTTC
13	TRBV12-3/TRBV12-4	TRBJ2-3	many	.	CASSLGGTPGGYF	TGTGCCAGCAGTTTAGGCGGGACTCCCGGCGGGTATTTT